A single sample is the source of the 7 T cell receptor beta chains below, sequenced in a study of T cell repertoires in cytomegalovirus infection. These receptors' targets are unknown. TCRdb reanalysed the reads using MiXCR and keeps one entry per CDR3 protein. The repertoire holds 310,000 or so distinct CDR3 sequences, with 25% as singletons. The starting material was cultured PBMCs, obtained from culture after CMV antigen stimulation. These receptors were collected from a human donor in good health (CMV status not recorded). Some clones in this sample may be carry-over from other donors' samples.

This chain joins TRBV7-9 and TRBJ2-2; 8 bases are shared with TRBD1. This CDR3 has 14 amino acids. Germline CDR1 SEHNR, CDR2 FQNEAQ (reference sequence). Trimming cost V 5 bases and J 8 bases; bases outside gene matches: 7. In DNA form, the CDR3 reads TGTGCCAGCAGCCCCGGACAGGGTTGGGGGGAGCTGTTTTTT. Residues: CASSPGQGWGELFF.

This clonotype was counted ten times or more. The V and J genes are TRBV7-2 and TRBJ2-3; the D gene is possibly TRBD2 (5 bases). Germline CDR1 reads SGHTA; CDR2 reads FQGNSA. Trimming shortened V by 4 bases and J by 1 base, and 9 bases separated the two germline ends. This CDR3 has 14 amino acids. CDR3: CASSSEGGTDTQYF. CDR3 nucleotide sequence: TGTGCCAGCAGCTCTGAGGGAGGCACAGATACGCAGTATTTT.

The table lists this clonotype with a few counts. The rearrangement links TRBV7-2 to TRBJ1-1, with D tentatively TRBD1 (6 bases). CDR3 length: 17 residues. CDR1 is SGHTA, CDR2 FQGNSA, per germline. Deletions cut 0 bases from V and 6 bases from J, with 20 bases between. This CDR3 reads CASSLAEGWRGLPEAFF. The CDR3 nucleotides read TGTGCCAGCAGCTTAGCGGAGGGGTGGAGGGGGTTACCTGAAGCTTTCTTT.

V is TRBV27 and J is TRBJ1-6; possible D gene TRBD1, 6 bases. Trimming took off 3 bases at V and 0 bases at J, with 15 bases between the two ends. This CDR3 has 18 residues. The V gene's germline CDR1 is MNHEY and CDR2 SMNVEV (reference sequence). The CDR3 sequence is CASSFGQFGSSYNSPLHF. The CDR3, as DNA: TGTGCCAGCAGTTTCGGACAGTTCGGGAGCTCCTATAATTCACCCCTCCACTTT.

The sample holds a few counts of this clonotype. This sequence joins TRBV10-2 and TRBJ1-6; no definite D call. Germline values: CDR1 WSHSY, CDR2 SAAADI. This CDR3 region has 15 residues. Trimming left V 4 bases short and J 7 bases short, with 14 bases between. The CDR3 sequence: CASSGGVSVNSPLHF. As DNA, the CDR3 is TGCGCCAGCAGTGGGGGAGTTTCGGTGAATTCACCCCTCCACTTT.

The chain has TRBV4-3 and TRBJ1-1; a weak D match, TRBD1 (5 bases). The CDR3 runs 16 residues. The germline CDR1 and CDR2 sequences are LGHNA and YSLEER. V shed 4 bases and J shed 1 base, with 16 bases lying between them. The CDR3 DNA reads TGCGCCAGCAGCCTCAAGCCGGGACCCCCGAACACTGAAGCTTTCTTT. Translating it yields CASSLKPGPPNTEAFF.

This clonotype was recorded many times. DNA of the CDR3: TGTGCCAGCAGCCGACAGGGGGCAACTGGGGCCAACGTCCTGACTTTC. Amino acid sequence: CASSRQGATGANVLTF. The chain uses TRBV12-3 or TRBV12-4 and TRBJ2-6; TRBD1 matches 10 bases. V lost 6 bases and J lost 2; bases outside the gene matches: 4. This CDR3 is built from 16 residues.